This T cell receptor (beta chain) appears in the sequencing data of a study of T-cell reconstitution after alpha-beta-depleted transplantation in children. Study-level results: There were some patients whose high TCRbeta diversity at day 60 came from surviving recipient T cells and thymic progenitors. After transplant, at about two months, alpha-beta T cells were reportedly derived from several hundred expanded graft clones.

This clonotype was counted ten times or more. As yet, its antigen is unknown. Preparation of the TCRbeta library used unique molecular identifiers. One entry per CDR3 protein, called by TCRdb with MiXCR from the PCR reads. This sample yields approximately 70,000 distinct CDR3 sequences, of which over 4.5% are seen a single time; approximately 17% belongs to the top ten. This material consisted of PBMCs, mostly from graft donor cells, taken 180 days after TCRalphabeta/CD19-depleted stem cell transplant. The clonotype was recovered from a boy in the first two years of life who had a stem cell transplant for acute myeloid leukemia, so the T cells may come from the graft donor.

CDR3 residues: CASSRPWETQYF. Written as DNA, the CDR3 is TGTGCCAGCAGCAGACCCTGGGAGACCCAGTACTTC. The rearrangement links TRBV12-3 or TRBV12-4 to TRBJ2-5; D call uncertain. The CDR3 is 12 residues long. The V gene lost 6 bases and the J gene lost 5 bases, with 10 bases spanning the gap.